Presented here are 3 T cell receptor beta chains from one specimen sequenced in a study of blood T cells in healthy people across ages. A second PCR, run for about 7 to 11 cycles, used a sample-barcoded 5' primer plus a J-beta primer mix. A single record per CDR3 protein comes from TCRdb applying MiXCR to the 5' RACE reads. The table shows roughly 700,000 distinct CDR3 sequences, with 49% occurring only once. Sequenced: blood. The source of these receptors is a woman in her fifties or sixties in good health.

As DNA, the CDR3 is TGTGCCAGCAGTTCGCGGGGAGGCCGTAATTCACCCCTCCACTTT. This translates into CASSSRGGRNSPLHF. This chain joins TRBV27 and TRBJ1-6; no clear D. V lost 4 bases and J 6 bases, leaving 13 bases between the germline ends. The CDR3 has 15 residues. Germline V gives CDR1 MNHEY, CDR2 SMNVEV (reference sequence).

This rearrangement joins TRBV5-1 to TRBJ2-3; no clear D. The CDR3 has 12 residues. CDR1 and CDR2 (germline): SGHRS, YFSETQ. Trimming took 2 bases from V and 4 from J, leaving 5 bases between them. CDR3 residues: CASSFSSDTQYF. CDR3 in DNA: TGCGCCAGCAGCTTCAGTTCAGATACGCAGTATTTT. The full variable domain, rest sourced from reference TRBV5-1 and TRBJ2-3, is KAGVTQTPRYLIKTRGQQVTLSCSPISGHRSVSWYQQTPGQGLQFLFEYFSETQRNKGNFPGRFSGRQFSNSRSEMNVSTLELGDSALYLCASSFSSDTQYFGPGTRLTVL.

J is TRBJ2-1 and V is TRBV20-1, with D unresolved. Germline assignment: CDR1 DFQATT and CDR2 SNEGSKA (reference sequence). V was cut by 2 bases and J by 10 bases, with 15 bases left in between. The CDR3 is made up of 13 amino acids. The DNA for the CDR3 is TGCAGTGCTAGATTGTTGGGTTTTGGCGAGCAGTTCTTC. Its translation: CSARLLGFGEQFF.